This T cell receptor (beta chain) was recorded in a study of shared clonotypes between healthy human individuals. Study-level points and caveats: Estimated richness was generally greater in naive than memory subsets. Non-shared clonotypes had lower generation probabilities than those shared by all four donors. In several donors, about 5% of naive CD4 clonotypes appeared in common.

The protocol was immunoSEQ multiplex PCR, while the TCRdb copy is restricted to in-frame clones and leaves out a portion. The data contain millions of clones, about 95% of them singletons. CD8 cells classed as naive were CD45RO-negative and positively selected for CCR7, excluding terminally differentiated effector memory CD45RA+ cells. Regarding this clone: As yet, its antigen is unknown.

The CDR3 is 13 residues long. V lost 2 bases and J lost 4, with 8 bases in between. CDR1 and CDR2 from the germline V gene are MNHEY and SMNVEV (reference sequence). J is TRBJ2-5 and V is TRBV27; either TRBD1 or TRBD2 may fit D (5 bases each). This sequence was found in a man between 18 and 29 years old in good health. Sequencing was performed on naive CD8+ T cells sorted from blood. CDR3 in amino acids: CASSLGGIETQYF. CDR3 bases: TGTGCCAGCAGTTTAGGGGGAATAGAGACCCAGTACTTC.